This T cell receptor (beta chain) was captured in a study of response to subunit inactivated influenza vaccine. TCRdb called the RT-PCR reads again in MiXCR, with one record for every CDR3 protein. Here the sample spans 250,000 to 350,000 distinct CDR3 sequences, about 20% being singletons. This clonotype was found a few times. V lost 3 bases to trimming and J lost 3 bases, with 7 bases between them. This CDR3 spans 12 amino acids. In germline, CDR1 is DFQATT, CDR2 SNEGSKA (reference sequence). The clonotype originates from a man aged 45 to 75 who received an inactivated influenza vaccine. The chain joins TRBV20-1 to TRBJ2-3, with unresolved D. Source: PBMCs from blood, taken about 20 months after vaccination. The CDR3 spells CSASRQTDTQYF. CDR3 DNA: TGCAGTGCTAGTCGCCAGACAGATACGCAGTATTTT.